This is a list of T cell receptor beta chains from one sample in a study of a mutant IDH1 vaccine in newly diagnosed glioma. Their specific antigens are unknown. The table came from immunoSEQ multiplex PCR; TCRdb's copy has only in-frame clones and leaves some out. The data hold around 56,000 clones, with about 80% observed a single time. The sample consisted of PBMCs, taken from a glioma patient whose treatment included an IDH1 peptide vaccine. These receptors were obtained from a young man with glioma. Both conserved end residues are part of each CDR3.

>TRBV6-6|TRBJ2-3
CASRPAGDSTDTQYF
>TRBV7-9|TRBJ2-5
CASSLTPLQETQYF
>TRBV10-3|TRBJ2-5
CAISGKGAGEAQYF
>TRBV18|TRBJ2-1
CASSPPGEPGINEQFF
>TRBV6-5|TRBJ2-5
CASSYTKETQYF
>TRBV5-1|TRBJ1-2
CASSPPQRGQQNYGYTF
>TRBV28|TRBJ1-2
CASSLAYGYTF
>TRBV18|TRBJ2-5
CASSPPGARGQQETQYF
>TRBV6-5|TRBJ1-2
CASSRDNYGYTF
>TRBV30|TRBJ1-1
CAWSKGANTEAFF
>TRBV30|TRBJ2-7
CAWHKRALRTEQYF
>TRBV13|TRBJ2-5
CASSTRTGVQETQYF
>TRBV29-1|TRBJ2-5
CSGAGDRAGETQYF
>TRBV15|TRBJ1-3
CATSRGQTSGNTIYF
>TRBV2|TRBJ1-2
CASSTDSYYGYTF
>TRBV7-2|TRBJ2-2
CASSPGGAANTGELFF
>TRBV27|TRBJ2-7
CASSADRDHPYEQYF
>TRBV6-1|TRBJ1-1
CASSVMYTEAFF
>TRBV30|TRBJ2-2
CAWNRGNTGELFF
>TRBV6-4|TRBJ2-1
CASSENSYNEQFF
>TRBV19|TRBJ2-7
CASRGVNSYEQYF
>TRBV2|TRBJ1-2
CASSEDILRGNGYTF
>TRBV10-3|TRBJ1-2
CAISEIRRQGDYGYTF
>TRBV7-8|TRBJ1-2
CASSLALTGGFGGYTF
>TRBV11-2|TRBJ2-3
CASSSNPGSTDTQYF
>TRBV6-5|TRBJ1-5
CASSPDRVPNQPQHF
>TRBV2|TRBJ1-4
CASSKAGTGAEKLFF